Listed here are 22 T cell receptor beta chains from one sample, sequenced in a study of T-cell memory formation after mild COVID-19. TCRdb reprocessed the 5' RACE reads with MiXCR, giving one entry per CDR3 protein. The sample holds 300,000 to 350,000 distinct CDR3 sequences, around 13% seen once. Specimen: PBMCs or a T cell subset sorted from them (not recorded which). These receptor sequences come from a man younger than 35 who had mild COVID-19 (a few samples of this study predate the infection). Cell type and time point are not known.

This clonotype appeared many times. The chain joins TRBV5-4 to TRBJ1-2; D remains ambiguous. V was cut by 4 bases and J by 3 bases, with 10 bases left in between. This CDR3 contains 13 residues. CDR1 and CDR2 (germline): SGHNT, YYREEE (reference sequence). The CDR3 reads CASSIGRHYGYTF. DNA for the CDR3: TGTGCCAGCAGCATCGGACGGCACTATGGCTACACCTTC.

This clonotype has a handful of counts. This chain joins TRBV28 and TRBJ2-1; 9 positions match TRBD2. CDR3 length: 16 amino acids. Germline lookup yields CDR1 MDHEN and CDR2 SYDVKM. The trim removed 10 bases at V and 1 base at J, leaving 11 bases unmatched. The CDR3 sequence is CAIGAGGRRSYNEQFF. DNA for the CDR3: TGTGCCATCGGGGCGGGGGGGCGACGTTCCTACAATGAGCAGTTCTTC.

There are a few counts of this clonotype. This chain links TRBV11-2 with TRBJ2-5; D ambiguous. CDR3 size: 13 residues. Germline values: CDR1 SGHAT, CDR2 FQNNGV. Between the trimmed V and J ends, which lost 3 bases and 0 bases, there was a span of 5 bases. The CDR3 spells CASSFEYQETQYF. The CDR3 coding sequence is TGTGCCAGCAGCTTCGAGTACCAAGAGACCCAGTACTTC.

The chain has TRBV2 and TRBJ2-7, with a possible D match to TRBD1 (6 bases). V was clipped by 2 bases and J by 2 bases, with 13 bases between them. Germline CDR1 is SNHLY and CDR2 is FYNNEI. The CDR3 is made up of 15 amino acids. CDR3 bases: TGTGCCAGCAGTGAACCGGGACACGGAGCCTACGAGCAGTACTTC. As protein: CASSEPGHGAYEQYF.

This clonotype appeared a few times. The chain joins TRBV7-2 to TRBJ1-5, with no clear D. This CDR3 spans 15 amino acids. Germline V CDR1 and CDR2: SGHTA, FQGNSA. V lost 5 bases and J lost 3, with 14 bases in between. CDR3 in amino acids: CASSPGYQPNQPQHF. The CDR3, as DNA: TGTGCCAGCAGCCCTGGGTACCAACCCAATCAGCCCCAGCATTTT.

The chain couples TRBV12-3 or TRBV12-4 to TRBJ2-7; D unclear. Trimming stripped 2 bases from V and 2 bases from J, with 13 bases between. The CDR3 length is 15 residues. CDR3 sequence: CASSLRVRPPYEQYF. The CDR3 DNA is TGTGCCAGCAGTTTACGAGTGCGTCCGCCCTACGAGCAGTACTTC.

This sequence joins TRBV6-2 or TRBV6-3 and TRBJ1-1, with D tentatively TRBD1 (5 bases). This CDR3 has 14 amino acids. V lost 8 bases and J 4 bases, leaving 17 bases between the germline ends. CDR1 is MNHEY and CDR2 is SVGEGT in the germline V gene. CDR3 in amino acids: CASAWDRGSTEAFF. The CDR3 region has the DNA TGTGCCAGCGCCTGGGACCGAGGGTCCACTGAAGCTTTCTTT.

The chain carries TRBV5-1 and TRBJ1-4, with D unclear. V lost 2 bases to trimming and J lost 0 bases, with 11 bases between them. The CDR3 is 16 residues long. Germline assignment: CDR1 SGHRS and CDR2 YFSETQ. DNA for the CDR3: TGCGCCAGCAGCTTAGGTCCCGCTGCAACTAATGAAAAACTGTTTTTT. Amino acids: CASSLGPAATNEKLFF.

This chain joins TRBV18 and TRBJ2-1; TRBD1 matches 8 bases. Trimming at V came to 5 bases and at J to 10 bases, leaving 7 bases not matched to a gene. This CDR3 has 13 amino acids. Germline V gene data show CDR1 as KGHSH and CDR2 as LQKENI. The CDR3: CASSSGQVNEQFF. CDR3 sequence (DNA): TGTGCCAGCTCATCGGGACAGGTTAACGAGCAGTTCTTC. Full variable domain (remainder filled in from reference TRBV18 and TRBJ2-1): NAGVMQNPRHLVRRRGQEARLRCSPMKGHSHVYWYRQLPEEGLKFMVYLQKENIIDESGMPKERFSAEFPKEGPSILRIQQVVRGDSAAYFCASSSGQVNEQFFGPGTRLTVL.

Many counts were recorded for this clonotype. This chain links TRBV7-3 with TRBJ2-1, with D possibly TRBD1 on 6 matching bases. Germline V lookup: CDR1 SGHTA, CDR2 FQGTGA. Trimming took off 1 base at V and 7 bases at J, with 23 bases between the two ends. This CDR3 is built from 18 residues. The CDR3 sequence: CASSLMGAATASGNEQFF. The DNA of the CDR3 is TGTGCCAGCAGCTTAATGGGGGCTGCGACAGCTAGTGGGAATGAGCAGTTCTTC.

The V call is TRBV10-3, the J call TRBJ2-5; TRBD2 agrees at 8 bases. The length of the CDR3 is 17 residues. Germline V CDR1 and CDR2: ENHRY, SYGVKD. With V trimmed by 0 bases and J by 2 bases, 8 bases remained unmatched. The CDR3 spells CAISESIFSGEQETQYF. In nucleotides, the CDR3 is TGTGCCATCAGTGAGTCGATTTTTAGCGGGGAACAAGAGACCCAGTACTTC.

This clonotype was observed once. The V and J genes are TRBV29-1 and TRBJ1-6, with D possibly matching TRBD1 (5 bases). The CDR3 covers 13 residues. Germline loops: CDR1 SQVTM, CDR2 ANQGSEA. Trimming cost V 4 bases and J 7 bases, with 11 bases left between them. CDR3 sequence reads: CSVGEGRNSPLHF. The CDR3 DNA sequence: TGCAGCGTTGGGGAGGGGAGGAATTCACCCCTCCACTTT.

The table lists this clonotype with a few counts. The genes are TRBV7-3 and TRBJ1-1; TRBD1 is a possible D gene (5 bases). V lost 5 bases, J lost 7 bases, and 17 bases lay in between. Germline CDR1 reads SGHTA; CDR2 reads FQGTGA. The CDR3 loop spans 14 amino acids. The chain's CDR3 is CASSPPGGASEAFF. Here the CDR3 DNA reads TGTGCCAGCAGCCCCCCGGGAGGGGCGAGTGAAGCTTTCTTT.

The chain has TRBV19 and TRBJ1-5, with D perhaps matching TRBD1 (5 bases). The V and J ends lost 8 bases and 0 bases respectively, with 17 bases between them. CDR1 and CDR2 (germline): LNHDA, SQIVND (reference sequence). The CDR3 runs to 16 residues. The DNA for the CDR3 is TGTGCCAGTTCGGACATTTCTTGGGGTAGCAATCAGCCCCAGCATTTT. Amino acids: CASSDISWGSNQPQHF.

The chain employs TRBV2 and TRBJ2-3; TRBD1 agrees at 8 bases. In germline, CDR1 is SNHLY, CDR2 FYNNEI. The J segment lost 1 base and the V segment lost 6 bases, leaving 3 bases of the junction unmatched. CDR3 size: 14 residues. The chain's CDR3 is CASSRTGRTDTQYF. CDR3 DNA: TGTGCCAGCAGCCGGACAGGGCGCACAGATACGCAGTATTTT.

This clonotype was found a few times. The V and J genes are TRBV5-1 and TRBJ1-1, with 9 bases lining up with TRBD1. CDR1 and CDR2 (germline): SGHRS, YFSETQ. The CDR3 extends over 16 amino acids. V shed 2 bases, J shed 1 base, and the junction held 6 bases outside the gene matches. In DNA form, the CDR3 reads TGCGCCAGCAGCTTCCGATACAGGGGGCAGAACACTGAAGCTTTCTTT. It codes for CASSFRYRGQNTEAFF.

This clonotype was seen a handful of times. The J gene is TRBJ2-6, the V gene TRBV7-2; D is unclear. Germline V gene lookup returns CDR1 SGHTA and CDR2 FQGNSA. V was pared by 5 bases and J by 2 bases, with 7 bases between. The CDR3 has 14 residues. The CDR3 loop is CASSRSAGANVLTF. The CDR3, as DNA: TGTGCCAGCAGCCGGTCAGCTGGGGCCAACGTCCTGACTTTC.

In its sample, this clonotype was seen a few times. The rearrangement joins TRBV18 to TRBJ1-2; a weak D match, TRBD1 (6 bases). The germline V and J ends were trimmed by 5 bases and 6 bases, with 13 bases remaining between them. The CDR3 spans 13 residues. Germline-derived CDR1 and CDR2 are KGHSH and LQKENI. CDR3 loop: CASSGEDRNGYTF. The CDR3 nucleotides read TGTGCCAGCTCAGGTGAGGACAGAAATGGCTACACCTTC.

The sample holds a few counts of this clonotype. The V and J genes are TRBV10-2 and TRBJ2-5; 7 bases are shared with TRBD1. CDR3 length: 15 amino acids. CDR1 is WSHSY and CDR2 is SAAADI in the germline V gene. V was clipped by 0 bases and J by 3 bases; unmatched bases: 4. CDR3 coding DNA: TGCGCCAGCAGTGAGTCAGGGGACAGAAAAGAGACCCAGTACTTC. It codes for CASSESGDRKETQYF.

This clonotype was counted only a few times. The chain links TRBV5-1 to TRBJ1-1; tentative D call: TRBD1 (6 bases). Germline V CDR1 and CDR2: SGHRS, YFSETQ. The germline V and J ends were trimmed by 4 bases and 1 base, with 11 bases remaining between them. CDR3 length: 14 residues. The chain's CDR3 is CASSPGTQNTEAFF. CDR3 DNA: TGCGCCAGCAGCCCCGGGACACAGAACACTGAAGCTTTCTTT.

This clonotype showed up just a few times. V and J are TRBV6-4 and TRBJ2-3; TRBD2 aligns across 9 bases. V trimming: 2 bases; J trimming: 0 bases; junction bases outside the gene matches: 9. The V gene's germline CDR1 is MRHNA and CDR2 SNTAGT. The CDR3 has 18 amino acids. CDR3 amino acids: CASSDLPVAGASTDTQYF. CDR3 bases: TGTGCCAGCAGTGACCTTCCTGTAGCGGGGGCCAGCACAGATACGCAGTATTTT.

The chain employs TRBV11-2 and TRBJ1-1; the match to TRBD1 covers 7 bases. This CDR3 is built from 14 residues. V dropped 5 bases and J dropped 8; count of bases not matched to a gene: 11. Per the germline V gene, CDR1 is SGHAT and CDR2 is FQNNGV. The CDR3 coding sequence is TGTGCCAGCAGCGTACGGGACAGAACAACGGAAGCTTTCTTT. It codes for CASSVRDRTTEAFF.